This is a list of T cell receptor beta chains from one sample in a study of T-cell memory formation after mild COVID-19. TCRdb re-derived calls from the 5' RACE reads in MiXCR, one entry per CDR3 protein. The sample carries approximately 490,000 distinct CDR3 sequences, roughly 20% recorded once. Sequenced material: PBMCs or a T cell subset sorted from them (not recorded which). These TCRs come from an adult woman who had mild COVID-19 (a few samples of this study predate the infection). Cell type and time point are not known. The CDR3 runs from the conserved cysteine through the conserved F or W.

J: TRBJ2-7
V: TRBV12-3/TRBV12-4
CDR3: CASNRDSLYEQYF

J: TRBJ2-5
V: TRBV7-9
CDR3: CASSSRTSAQTQYF

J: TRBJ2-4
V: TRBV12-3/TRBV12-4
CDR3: CASSPDRVVIAKNIQYF

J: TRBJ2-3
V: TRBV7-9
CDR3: CASSPIARADTQYF

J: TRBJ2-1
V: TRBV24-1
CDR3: CATSGQSYNEQFF

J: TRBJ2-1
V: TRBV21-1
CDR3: CASSKALRLAGWESYNEQFF

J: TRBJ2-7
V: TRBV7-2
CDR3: CASSAGLYEQYF

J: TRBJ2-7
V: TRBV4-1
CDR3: CASSQPTGTVSYEQYF

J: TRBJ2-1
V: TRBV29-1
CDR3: CSVELGWTVYNEQFF

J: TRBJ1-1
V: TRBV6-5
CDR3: CASSYSPKYTEAFF

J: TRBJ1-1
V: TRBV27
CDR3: CASSLSGSTEAFF

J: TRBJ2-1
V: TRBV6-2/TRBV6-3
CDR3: CASETSGAFYNEQFF

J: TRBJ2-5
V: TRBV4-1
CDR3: CASSQDGGARQETQYF

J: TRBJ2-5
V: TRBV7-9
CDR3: CASSSTSGGYQETQYF

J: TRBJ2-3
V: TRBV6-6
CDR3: CASSTGTYTDTQYF

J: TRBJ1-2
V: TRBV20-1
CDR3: CSAVDRVYGYTF

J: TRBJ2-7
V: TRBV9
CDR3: CASSPRAGDYEQYF

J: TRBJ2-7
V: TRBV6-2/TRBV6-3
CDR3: CASSPRGTVEQYF

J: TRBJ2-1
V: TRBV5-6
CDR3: CASKLAGGLDEQFF

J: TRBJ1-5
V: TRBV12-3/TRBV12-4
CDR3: CASSFGTGRQPQHF

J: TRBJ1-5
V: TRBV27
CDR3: CASSFALDNQPQHF

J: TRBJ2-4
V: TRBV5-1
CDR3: CASSQGVTGNNIQYF

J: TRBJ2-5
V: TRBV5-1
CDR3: CASSLGLAGVKTQYF

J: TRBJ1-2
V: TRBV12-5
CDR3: CASGGSLRGSGYTF

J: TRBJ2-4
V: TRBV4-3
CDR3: CASPKRGGSDIQYF

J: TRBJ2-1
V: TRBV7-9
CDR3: CASRVSGDHNEQFF

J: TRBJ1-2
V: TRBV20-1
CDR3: CSAKPGQVYGYTF

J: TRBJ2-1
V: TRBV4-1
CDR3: CASSQVQSEQFF